The present entry profiles one T cell receptor (beta chain) with its context. Assay used: immunoSEQ multiplex PCR; TCRdb lists only in-frame clones, some missing. Counted here are around 310,000 clones, more than 75% occurring once; the ten biggest clones make up approximately 4%. The data stem from a study of blood T cell repertoires in COVID-19. The CDR3 is made up of 14 amino acids. The J segment lost 4 bases and the V segment lost 4 bases, leaving 5 bases of the junction unmatched. Germline V CDR1 and CDR2: SGHRS, YFSETQ. This sequence joins TRBV5-1 and TRBJ1-1; 9 nucleotides line up with TRBD1. The sequencing input was peripheral blood. This TCR came from a woman aged 45-59 years with active or convalescent COVID-19. This CDR3 reads CASSPQTGGTEAFF. The CDR3 DNA reads TGCGCCAGCAGCCCCCAGACAGGGGGCACTGAAGCTTTCTTT.